The rows below give T cell receptor beta chains drawn from one sample of a study of cytomegalovirus exposure and HLA in healthy donors. The table came from immunoSEQ multiplex PCR; TCRdb's copy has only in-frame clones and leaves some out. The sample shows fewer than 200,000 clones, 80% of them seen only once. The specimen sequenced was PBMCs. These receptors all come from a woman in her fifties or sixties in good health and CMV-seropositive. Both conserved end residues are part of each CDR3. D genes are given only for firm matches. Only some rows state a clone size, as once, few, many or a class for expanded clones.

j_gene	v_gene	abundance	d_gene	CDR3nt	CDR3aa
TRBJ1-2	TRBV19	-	-	TGTGCCAGTAACCTACAGGGCTACTATGGCTACACCTTC	CASNLQGYYGYTF
TRBJ2-5	TRBV30	-	TRBD1	TGTGCCTGGAGTTCGGGACAGCCCACGCAGTACTTC	CAWSSGQPTQYF
TRBJ1-2	TRBV19	few	TRBD1	TGTGCCAGTAGCGGACAGGGGAACTATGGCTACACCTTC	CASSGQGNYGYTF
TRBJ2-7	TRBV29-1	-	TRBD1	TGCAGCGTTGTTACGGGACAGAGTTACGAGCAGTACTTC	CSVVTGQSYEQYF
TRBJ2-2	TRBV19	few	TRBD1	TGTGCCAGTAGTATAAGGGCAGGGGGCGGGGAGCTGTTTTTT	CASSIRAGGGELFF
TRBJ1-4	TRBV9	-	-	TGTGCCAGCAGCGTAGGCGTAGCAACTAATGAAAAACTGTTTTTT	CASSVGVATNEKLFF
TRBJ1-6	TRBV11-2	-	TRBD1	TGTGCCAGCAGCCGACAGGGCGGGAATTCACCCCTCCACTTT	CASSRQGGNSPLHF
TRBJ2-3	TRBV19	-	TRBD2	TGTGCCAGTACTGTTGCTAGCGGGGCGAGCACAGATACGCAGTATTTT	CASTVASGASTDTQYF
TRBJ1-2	TRBV6-4	-	-	TGTGCCAGCACCGAAGGAGTACCCCTACCTAACTATGGCTACACCTTC	CASTEGVPLPNYGYTF
TRBJ2-7	TRBV7-6	-	TRBD1	TGTGCCAGCAGCGCCGGGACAGGGCTCTACGAGCAGTACTTC	CASSAGTGLYEQYF
TRBJ1-1	TRBV6-1	-	-	TGTGCCAGCAGTGGACAGTTCTTTGAAGCTTTCTTT	CASSGQFFEAFF
TRBJ2-7	TRBV2	-	-	TGTGCCAGCAGTGAATACGAGGAGAGAGAGCGACACGAGCAGTACTTC	CASSEYEERERHEQYF
TRBJ2-7	TRBV18	-	TRBD2	TGTGCCAGCTCACCACCGATAACTAGCGGGACACCCTACGAGCAGTACTTC	CASSPPITSGTPYEQYF
TRBJ2-1	TRBV14	-	-	TGTGCCAGCAGACTAGAGGGAAGTGAGCAGTTCTTC	CASRLEGSEQFF
TRBJ2-5	TRBV2	-	-	TGTGCCAGCATAGGAAGGAGTCAAGAGACCCAGTACTTC	CASIGRSQETQYF
TRBJ2-7	TRBV14	-	-	TGTGCCAGCAGCCAATATCAGGGCTACGAGCAGTACTTC	CASSQYQGYEQYF
TRBJ2-3	TRBV5-4	-	-	TGTGCCAGCAGCTTGGCGGGAGAGACAGATACGCAGTATTTT	CASSLAGETDTQYF
TRBJ1-3	TRBV7-9	-	-	TGTTCCAGCAGCTTAGGTGTAAGCGAAACTGGAAACACCATATATTTT	CSSSLGVSETGNTIYF
TRBJ1-3	TRBV9	once	TRBD1	TGTGCCAGCAGCTCCCAGGACAGGGGCGGCGGAAACACCATATATTTT	CASSSQDRGGGNTIYF
TRBJ1-2	TRBV15	-	-	TGTGCCACCAGCATTGGTCAGAAGGTTGGCGGTGGAGGCTACACCTTC	CATSIGQKVGGGGYTF
TRBJ2-7	TRBV7-2	-	-	TGTGCCAGCACCGAGACGGACTTTTACTACGAGCAGTACTTC	CASTETDFYYEQYF
TRBJ2-3	TRBV5-4	-	TRBD2	TGTGCCAGCAGCTTGGAACTAGCGGGGGGGCGGTCAGATACGCAGTATTTT	CASSLELAGGRSDTQYF
TRBJ1-6	TRBV19	-	-	TGTGCCAGTCGGTGGGGCCACCATGGGGGCTTAAATTCACCCCTCCACTTT	CASRWGHHGGLNSPLHF
TRBJ2-2	TRBV21-1	-	-	TGTGCCAGCAGCACCTGGGCAGGGACAGGCACCGGGGAGCTGTTTTTT	CASSTWAGTGTGELFF
TRBJ2-7	TRBV6-5	few	TRBD1	TGTGCCAGCCGTACAGGGACAGGGGGCTACGAGCAGTACTTC	CASRTGTGGYEQYF
TRBJ2-1	TRBV4-3	-	TRBD2	TGCGCCAGCAGCCAGCACCTAGCGGGTTACAATGAGCAGTTCTTC	CASSQHLAGYNEQFF
TRBJ2-4	TRBV5-1	-	-	TGCGCCAGCAGCTTAGGGGGAGCCAAAAACATTCAGTACTTC	CASSLGGAKNIQYF
TRBJ2-2	TRBV19	-	TRBD1	TGTGCCAGTAGTGTCACCGGGACAGGGGGGACCGGGGAGCTGTTTTTT	CASSVTGTGGTGELFF
TRBJ2-5	TRBV10-2	-	TRBD1	TGCGCCAGCAGTGGGGGACAGCTGCAAGAGACCCAGTACTTC	CASSGGQLQETQYF
TRBJ2-7	TRBV7-9	-	-	TGTGCCAGCAGCCCGAGCTCCTACGAGCAGTACTTC	CASSPSSYEQYF
TRBJ1-3	TRBV16	-	TRBD1	TGTGCCAGCAGCTATCCGGGACAGGGTGTCGGAAACACCATATATTTT	CASSYPGQGVGNTIYF
TRBJ2-5	TRBV7-9	-	TRBD2	TGTGCCAGCAGCTTAGTCCTAGCGGGCCAAGAGACCCAGTACTTC	CASSLVLAGQETQYF
TRBJ2-7	TRBV7-9	-	-	TGTGCCAGCAGCTTAGTCATGCTGGGGGCCTCCTACGAGCAGTACTTC	CASSLVMLGASYEQYF
TRBJ1-2	TRBV7-2	-	-	-	CASSPWAGGSVECTF
TRBJ1-5	TRBV5-8	-	TRBD1	TGTGCCAGCAGAACCCGACAGGGGGCTAGCAATCAGCCCCAGCATTTT	CASRTRQGASNQPQHF